These 18 T cell receptor beta chains were all obtained from the same sample, sequenced in a study of T cell responses to AZD1222 COVID-19 vaccine. Profiling relied on immunoSEQ multiplex PCR, and the TCRdb table lists in-frame clones only, not all of them. The sample shows some 140,000 clones, about 91% of them seen only once. Specimen: peripheral blood, collected on day 0 of AZD1222 vaccination. These receptors originate from an adult in good health.

The rearrangement uses TRBV6-2 or TRBV6-3 and TRBJ2-2; 8 nucleotides match TRBD2. The CDR3 has 16 amino acids. Trimming at V came to 5 bases and at J to 7 bases, leaving 12 bases not matched to a gene. The germline V gene has CDR1 MNHEY and CDR2 SVGEGT. Here the CDR3 reads CASSPQLVAGGGELFF. The CDR3 nucleotides are TGTGCCAGCAGTCCCCAGCTCGTGGCGGGGGGCGGGGAGCTGTTTTTT.

The chain carries TRBV13 and TRBJ1-4; D call uncertain. There are 13 residues in the CDR3. Between the trimmed V and J ends, which lost 6 bases and 0 bases, there was a span of 5 bases. Germline V gene lookup returns CDR1 PRHDT and CDR2 FYEKMQ (reference sequence). DNA for the CDR3: TGTGCCAGCAGTACAGCAACTAATGAAAAACTGTTTTTT. Its protein product is CASSTATNEKLFF.

J is TRBJ2-5 and V is TRBV6-5; D call uncertain. Trimming removed 2 bases from V and 5 bases from J, with 6 bases in between. CDR1 is MNHEY, CDR2 SVGAGI, per germline. The CDR3 spans 12 residues. The DNA of the CDR3 is TGTGCCAGCAGTTACGACCTGGAGACCCAGTACTTC. This encodes CASSYDLETQYF.

The chain links TRBV6-5 to TRBJ1-5; D unclear. This CDR3 region has 15 residues. Trimming removed 4 bases from V and 0 bases from J, with 10 bases in between. Germline V gene sequence: CDR1 MNHEY, CDR2 SVGAGI. The CDR3 loop is CASSSTWGSNQPQHF. CDR3 nucleotide sequence: TGTGCCAGCAGTTCCACGTGGGGTAGCAATCAGCCCCAGCATTTT.

This chain links TRBV19 with TRBJ1-2; TRBD1 matches at 8 bases. Trimming at V came to 10 bases and at J to 3 bases, leaving 13 bases not matched to a gene. The CDR3 has 15 residues. Germline CDR1 and CDR2: LNHDA and SQIVND (reference sequence). Here the CDR3 DNA reads TGTGCCACTACAAAAGGGGGACAGGACTACTATGGCTACACCTTC. Translation: CATTKGGQDYYGYTF.

This chain links TRBV15 with TRBJ1-2, with TRBD1 identical over 7 bases. This CDR3 spans 15 amino acids. With V trimmed by 0 bases and J by 0 bases, 1 base remained unmatched. CDR1 LNHNV and CDR2 YYDKDF come from the germline V gene (reference sequence). The CDR3 protein is CATSREGTANYGYTF. CDR3 nucleotide sequence: TGTGCCACCAGCAGAGAAGGGACAGCTAACTATGGCTACACCTTC.

The chain recombines TRBV7-2 with TRBJ1-1; D ambiguous. CDR1 is SGHTA, CDR2 FQGNSA, per germline. The V and J ends lost 5 bases and 0 bases respectively, with 13 bases between them. The CDR3 sequence is 15 residues long. CDR3 nucleotides: TGTGCCAGCAGCAAGCCATCTGTCATGAACACTGAAGCTTTCTTT. Translating it yields CASSKPSVMNTEAFF. The variable domain in full, completed from reference TRBV7-2 and TRBJ1-1, reads GAGVSQSPSNKVTEKGKDVELRCDPISGHTALYWYRQSLGQGLEFLIYFQGNSAPDKSGLPSDRFSAERTGGSVSTLTIQRTQQEDSAVYLCASSKPSVMNTEAFFGQGTRLTVV.

The chain couples TRBV7-9 to TRBJ2-7; D may be TRBD1 (6 bases). Germline V gene lookup returns CDR1 SEHNR and CDR2 FQNEAQ (reference sequence). The CDR3 spans 16 residues. Deletions cut 2 bases from V and 0 bases from J, with 14 bases between. The CDR3 DNA reads TGTGCCAGCAGCTTATTTCTATTGGGGGCCTCCTACGAGCAGTACTTC. Its translation is CASSLFLLGASYEQYF.

This rearrangement joins TRBV28 to TRBJ2-2; either TRBD1 or TRBD2 may supply D (5 bases each). Trimming removed 7 bases at V and 4 bases at J, with 10 bases between. CDR1 and CDR2 from the germline V gene are MDHEN and SYDVKM. The CDR3 has 13 amino acids. The CDR3 nucleotides are TGTGCCAGCACCCGGGGCCCCACCGGGGAGCTGTTTTTT. Residues: CASTRGPTGELFF. Complete variable domain (other parts from reference TRBV28 and TRBJ2-2): DVKVTQSSRYLVKRTGEKVFLECVQDMDHENMFWYRQDPGLGLRLIYFSYDVKMKEKGDIPEGYSVSREKKERFSLILESASTNQTSMYLCASTRGPTGELFFGEGSRLTVL.

The CDR3 DNA sequence: TGTGCCAGCAGCCATCCGGGGGCACTCTACGAGCAGTACTTC. This codes for CASSHPGALYEQYF. The chain employs TRBV7-8 and TRBJ2-7; D is tentatively TRBD1 or TRBD2 (6 bases each). V dropped 5 bases and J dropped 3 bases, with 14 bases sitting between them. This CDR3 is 14 amino acids long. The germline V gene has CDR1 SGHVS and CDR2 FQNEAQ.

The chain is built from TRBV4-1 and TRBJ1-6; D not resolved. Trimming removed 3 bases from V and 2 bases from J, with 5 bases in between. The CDR3 length is 14 residues. Per the germline V gene, CDR1 is MGHRA and CDR2 is YSYEKL. This CDR3 is CASSQQPYNSPLHF. DNA of the CDR3: TGCGCCAGCAGCCAGCAACCCTATAATTCACCCCTCCACTTT.

The J gene is TRBJ1-1, the V gene TRBV6-5; weak D call: TRBD1 (5 bases). Germline CDR1 MNHEY, CDR2 SVGAGI. Trimming cost V 5 bases and J 5 bases, with 12 bases left between them. The CDR3 extends over 13 amino acids. CDR3 region: CASSPTQGTEAFF. DNA for the CDR3: TGTGCCAGCAGTCCCACCCAGGGAACTGAAGCTTTCTTT.

The chain links TRBV11-3 to TRBJ2-7, with D unclear. The V gene's germline CDR1 is SGHNT and CDR2 YENEEA. The CDR3 totals 15 residues. V dropped 0 bases and J dropped 1 base, with 10 bases sitting between them. CDR3 DNA sequence: TGTGCCAGCAGCTTAGATAAAGGCGCATCCTACGAGCAGTACTTC. Translated, it gives CASSLDKGASYEQYF.

The V gene is TRBV5-6, the J gene TRBJ2-1; tentatively, D is TRBD2 (7 bases). The germline CDR1 and CDR2 sequences are SGHDT and YYEEEE. The V and J ends lost 4 bases and 1 base respectively, with 12 bases between them. This CDR3 has 15 amino acids. In DNA form, the CDR3 reads TGTGCCAGCAGCATTGGGGGGGCGTCCTACAATGAGCAGTTCTTC. It encodes CASSIGGASYNEQFF.

The J gene is TRBJ1-3, the V gene TRBV9; D may be TRBD1 (5 bases). The germline V and J ends were trimmed by 4 bases and 4 bases, with 12 bases remaining between them. The germline V gene has CDR1 SGDLS and CDR2 YYNGEE. The CDR3 length is 14 residues. The CDR3, as DNA: TGTGCCAGCAGCCCAAGGACAAAAGGAAACACCATATATTTT. Its translation is CASSPRTKGNTIYF.

This rearrangement joins TRBV7-9 to TRBJ2-2; 7 nucleotides align to TRBD2. CDR3 length: 14 amino acids. V lost 5 bases to trimming and J lost 1 base; unmatched junction nucleotides: 1. Looked up from germline, CDR1 is SEHNR and CDR2 is FQNEAQ (reference sequence). The CDR3 DNA sequence: TGTGCCAGCAGCCCTAGCGGGAACACCGGGGAGCTGTTTTTT. It is translated as CASSPSGNTGELFF.

The J gene is TRBJ2-7, the V gene TRBV27; 9 positions match TRBD1. The CDR3 sequence is 16 residues long. The germline gives CDR1 MNHEY, CDR2 SMNVEV (reference sequence). V was clipped by 2 bases and J by 0 bases; unmatched bases: 5. The CDR3 bases are TGTGCCAGCAGTTTAAGGGCGGGACAGGGCTCCTACGAGCAGTACTTC. It yields the protein CASSLRAGQGSYEQYF.

The rearrangement links TRBV9 to TRBJ2-2, with D possibly TRBD2 on 5 matching bases. V lost 5 bases to trimming and J lost 6 bases, with 14 bases between them. CDR1 and CDR2 from the germline V gene are SGDLS and YYNGEE. This CDR3 spans 14 amino acids. The CDR3 coding sequence is TGTGCCAGCAGTCAACTAGGTATAGCCGGGGAGCTGTTTTTT. Translating it yields CASSQLGIAGELFF.